This T cell receptor beta chain was obtained from a study of shared clonotypes between healthy human individuals. With respect to this clone: What it recognizes is unknown.

Caucasian adults residing in Nashville, Tennessee made up all the donors. General study results and limits: Compared with clonotypes that all four donors shared, non-shared clonotypes had lower generation probabilities. Sorted-subset samples were not fully sequenced, rarefaction indicated.

Sequencing used immunoSEQ multiplex PCR; TCRdb keeps in-frame clones, though not all of them. The sample holds roughly 1,500,000 clones, just under 99% seen once. The CDR3 has 16 amino acids. The V end lost 2 bases, the J end lost 5 bases, and 16 bases lay between the germline ends. Per germline, CDR1 SGHDN and CDR2 FVKESK. The specimen was naive CD4+ T cells sorted from blood. Sample subset: CD45RA+ positively selected. The V call is TRBV14, the J call TRBJ2-1; TRBD2 might be the D (5 bases). The source of this sequence is a man younger than 40 in good health. The CDR3 loop reads CASSQWTPAENNEQFF. The CDR3 DNA follows: TGTGCCAGCAGCCAATGGACTCCCGCGGAAAACAATGAGCAGTTCTTC.